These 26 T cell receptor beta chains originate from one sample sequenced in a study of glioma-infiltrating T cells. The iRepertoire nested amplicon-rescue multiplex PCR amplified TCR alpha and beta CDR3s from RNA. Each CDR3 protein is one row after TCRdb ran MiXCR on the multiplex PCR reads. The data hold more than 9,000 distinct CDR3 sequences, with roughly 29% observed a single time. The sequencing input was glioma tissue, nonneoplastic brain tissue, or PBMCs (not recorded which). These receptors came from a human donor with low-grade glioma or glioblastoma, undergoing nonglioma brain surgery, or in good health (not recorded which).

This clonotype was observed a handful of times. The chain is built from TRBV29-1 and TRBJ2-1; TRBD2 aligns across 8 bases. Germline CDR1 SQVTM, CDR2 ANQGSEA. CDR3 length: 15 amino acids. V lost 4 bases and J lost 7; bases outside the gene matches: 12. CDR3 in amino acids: CSVAPTSVRGNEQFF. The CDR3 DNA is TGCAGCGTTGCACCGACTAGCGTAAGGGGGAATGAGCAGTTCTTC.

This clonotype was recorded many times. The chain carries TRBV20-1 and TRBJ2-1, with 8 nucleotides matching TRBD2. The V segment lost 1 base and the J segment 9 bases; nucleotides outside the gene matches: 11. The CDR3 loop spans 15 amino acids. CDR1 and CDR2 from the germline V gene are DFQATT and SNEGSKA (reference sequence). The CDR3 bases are TGCAGTGCTAGAGTTATAGCGGGACTAGACAGTGAGCAGTTCTTC. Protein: CSARVIAGLDSEQFF.

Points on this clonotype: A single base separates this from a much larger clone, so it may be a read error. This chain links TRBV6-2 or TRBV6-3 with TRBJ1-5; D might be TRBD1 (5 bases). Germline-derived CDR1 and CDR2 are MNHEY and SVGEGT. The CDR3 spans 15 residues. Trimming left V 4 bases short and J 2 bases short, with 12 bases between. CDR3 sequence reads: CASSFSDSGNQPQHF. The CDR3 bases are TGTGCCAGCAGTTTCTCCGACAGTGGCAATCAGCCCCAGCATTTT.

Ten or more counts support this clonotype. CDR3 sequence: CASSFGGSGANVLTF. The CDR3 DNA is TGTGCCAGCAGTTTTGGGGGCTCTGGGGCCAACGTCCTGACTTTC. This chain links TRBV28 with TRBJ2-6; D may match TRBD1 or TRBD2 (5 bases each). There are 15 residues in the CDR3. V was pared by 3 bases and J by 0 bases, with 6 bases between. The germline V gene encodes CDR1 MDHEN and CDR2 SYDVKM.

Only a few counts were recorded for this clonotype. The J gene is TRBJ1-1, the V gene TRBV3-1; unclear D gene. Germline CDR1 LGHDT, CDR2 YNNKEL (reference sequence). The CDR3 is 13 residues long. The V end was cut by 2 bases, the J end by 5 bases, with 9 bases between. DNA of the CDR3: TGTGCCAGCAGCCAAATGACGGGAACTGAAGCTTTCTTT. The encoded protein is CASSQMTGTEAFF.

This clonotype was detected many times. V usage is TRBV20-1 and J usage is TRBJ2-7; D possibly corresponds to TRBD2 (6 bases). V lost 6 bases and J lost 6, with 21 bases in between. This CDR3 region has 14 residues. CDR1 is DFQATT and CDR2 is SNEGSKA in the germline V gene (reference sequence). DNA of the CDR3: TGCAGTGCAACCGGGGACTCCTTAAGTGTCGAGCAGTACTTC. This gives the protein CSATGDSLSVEQYF.

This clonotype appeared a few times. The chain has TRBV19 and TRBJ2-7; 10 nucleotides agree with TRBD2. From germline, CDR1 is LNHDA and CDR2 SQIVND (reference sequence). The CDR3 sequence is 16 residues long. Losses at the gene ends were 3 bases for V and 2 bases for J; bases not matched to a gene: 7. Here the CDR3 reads CASSILLAGPAYEQYF. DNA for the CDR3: TGTGCCAGTAGTATCTTACTAGCGGGACCCGCCTACGAGCAGTACTTC.

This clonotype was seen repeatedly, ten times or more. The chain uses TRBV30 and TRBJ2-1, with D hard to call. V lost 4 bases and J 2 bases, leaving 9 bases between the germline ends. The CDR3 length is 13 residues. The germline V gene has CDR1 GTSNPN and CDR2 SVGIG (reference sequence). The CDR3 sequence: CAWTSMTYNEQFF. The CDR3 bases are TGTGCCTGGACCTCGATGACCTACAATGAGCAGTTCTTC.

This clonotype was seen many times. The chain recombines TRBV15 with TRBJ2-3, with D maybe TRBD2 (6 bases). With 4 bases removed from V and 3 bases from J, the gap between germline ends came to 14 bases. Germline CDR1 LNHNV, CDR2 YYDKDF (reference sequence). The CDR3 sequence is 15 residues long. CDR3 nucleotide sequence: TGTGCCACCAGCAACGATCGGGGGAAGACAGATACGCAGTATTTT. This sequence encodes CATSNDRGKTDTQYF.

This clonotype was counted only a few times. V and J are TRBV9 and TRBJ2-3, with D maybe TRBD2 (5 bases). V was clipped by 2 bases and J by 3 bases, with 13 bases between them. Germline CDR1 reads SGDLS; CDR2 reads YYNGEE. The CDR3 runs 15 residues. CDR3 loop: CASSVGGLGTDTQYF. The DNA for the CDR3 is TGTGCCAGCAGCGTGGGCGGACTGGGGACAGATACGCAGTATTTT.

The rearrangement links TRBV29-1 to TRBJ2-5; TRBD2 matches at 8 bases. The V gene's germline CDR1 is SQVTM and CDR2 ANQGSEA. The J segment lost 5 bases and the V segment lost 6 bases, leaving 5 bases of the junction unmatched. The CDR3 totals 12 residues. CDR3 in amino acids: CSVRGVGETQYF. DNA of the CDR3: TGCAGCGTGCGGGGGGTAGGGGAGACCCAGTACTTC.

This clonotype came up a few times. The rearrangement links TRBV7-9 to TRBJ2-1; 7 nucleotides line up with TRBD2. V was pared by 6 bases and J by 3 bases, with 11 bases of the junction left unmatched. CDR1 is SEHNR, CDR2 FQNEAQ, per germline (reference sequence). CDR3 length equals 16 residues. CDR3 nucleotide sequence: TGTGCCAGCAGAGCGGGACTCGAAGGCCTCTACAATGAGCAGTTCTTC. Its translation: CASRAGLEGLYNEQFF.

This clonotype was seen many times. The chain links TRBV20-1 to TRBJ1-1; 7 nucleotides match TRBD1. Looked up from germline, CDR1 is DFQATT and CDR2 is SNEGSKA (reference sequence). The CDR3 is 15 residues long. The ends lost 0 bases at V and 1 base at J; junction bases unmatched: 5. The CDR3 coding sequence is TGCAGTGCTAGAGAGCTTGACAGGGAGAACACTGAAGCTTTCTTT. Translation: CSARELDRENTEAFF.

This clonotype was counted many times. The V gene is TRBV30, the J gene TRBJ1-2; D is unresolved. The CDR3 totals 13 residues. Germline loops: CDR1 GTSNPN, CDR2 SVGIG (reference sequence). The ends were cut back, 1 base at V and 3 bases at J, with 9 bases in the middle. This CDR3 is CAWSEGLHYGYTF. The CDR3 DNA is TGTGCCTGGAGTGAAGGACTACACTATGGCTACACCTTC.

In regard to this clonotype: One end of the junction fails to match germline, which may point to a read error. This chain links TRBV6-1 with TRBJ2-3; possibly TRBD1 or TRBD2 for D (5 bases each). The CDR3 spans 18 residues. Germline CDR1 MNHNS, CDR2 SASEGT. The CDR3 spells CAISDLVPAGASIDTQYF. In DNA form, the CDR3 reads TGTGCCATCAGTGACCTCGTACCGGCCGGGGCGAGCATAGATACGCAGTATTTT.

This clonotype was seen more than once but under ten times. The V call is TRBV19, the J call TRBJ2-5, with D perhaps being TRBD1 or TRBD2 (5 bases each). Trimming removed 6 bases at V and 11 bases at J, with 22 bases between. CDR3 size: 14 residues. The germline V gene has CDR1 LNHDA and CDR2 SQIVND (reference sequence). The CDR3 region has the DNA TGTGCCAGTAGCCCCGAGGGGACGGTGGCCCTTCAGTACTTC. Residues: CASSPEGTVALQYF.

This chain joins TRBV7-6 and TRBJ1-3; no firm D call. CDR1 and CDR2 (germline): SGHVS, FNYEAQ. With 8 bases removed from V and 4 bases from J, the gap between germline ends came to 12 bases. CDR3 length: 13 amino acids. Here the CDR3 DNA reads TGTGCCAGCGCCCAGGAACTGGGAAACACCATATATTTT. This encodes CASAQELGNTIYF.

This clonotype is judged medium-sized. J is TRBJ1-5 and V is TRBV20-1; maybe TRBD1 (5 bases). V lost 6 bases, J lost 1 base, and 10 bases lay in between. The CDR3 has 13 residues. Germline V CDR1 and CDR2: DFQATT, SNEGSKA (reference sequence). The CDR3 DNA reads TGCAGTGCCGCCTGGGGGAGCAATCAGCCCCAGCATTTT. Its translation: CSAAWGSNQPQHF.

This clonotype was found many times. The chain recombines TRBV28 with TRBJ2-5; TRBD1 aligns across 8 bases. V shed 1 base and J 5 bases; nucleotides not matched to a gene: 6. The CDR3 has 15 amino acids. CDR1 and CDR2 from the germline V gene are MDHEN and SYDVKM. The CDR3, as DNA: TGTGCCAGCAGTTTATCAAGAGACAGGGGCGAGACCCAGTACTTC. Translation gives CASSLSRDRGETQYF.

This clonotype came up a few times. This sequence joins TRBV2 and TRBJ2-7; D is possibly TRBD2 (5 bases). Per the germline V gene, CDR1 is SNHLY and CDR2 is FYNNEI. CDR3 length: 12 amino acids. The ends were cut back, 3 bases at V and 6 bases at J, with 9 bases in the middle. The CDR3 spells CASSDREGEQYF. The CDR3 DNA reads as TGTGCCAGCAGTGATCGGGAAGGCGAGCAGTACTTC. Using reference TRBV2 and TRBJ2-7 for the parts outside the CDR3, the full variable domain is EPEVTQTPSHQVTQMGQEVILRCVPISNHLYFYWYRQILGQKVEFLVSFYNNEISEKSEIFDDQFSVERPDGSNFTLKIRSTKLEDSAMYFCASSDREGEQYFGPGTRLTVT.

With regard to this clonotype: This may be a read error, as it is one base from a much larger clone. The CDR3: CSAREPHNYEQYF. The CDR3 nucleotides are TGCAGTGCTAGAGAACCCCATAACTACGAGCAGTACTTC. J is TRBJ2-7 and V is TRBV20-1; no definite D call. Trimming removed 0 bases from V and 3 bases from J, with 9 bases in between. The germline V gene encodes CDR1 DFQATT and CDR2 SNEGSKA (reference sequence). The CDR3 is 13 residues long.

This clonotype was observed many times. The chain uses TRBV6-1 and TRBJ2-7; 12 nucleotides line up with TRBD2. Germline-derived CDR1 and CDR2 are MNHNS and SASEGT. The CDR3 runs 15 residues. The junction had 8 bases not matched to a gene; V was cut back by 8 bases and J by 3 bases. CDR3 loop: CASSDLAGGIYEQYF. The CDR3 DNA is TGTGCCAGCTCGGATCTAGCGGGAGGGATCTACGAGCAGTACTTC.

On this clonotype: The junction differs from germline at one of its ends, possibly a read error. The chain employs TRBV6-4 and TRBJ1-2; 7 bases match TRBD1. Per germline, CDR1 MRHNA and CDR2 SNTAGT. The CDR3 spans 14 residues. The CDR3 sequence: CTSVGGQVENGYTF. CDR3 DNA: TGTACCAGCGTCGGAGGACAGGTCGAAAATGGCTACACCTTC.

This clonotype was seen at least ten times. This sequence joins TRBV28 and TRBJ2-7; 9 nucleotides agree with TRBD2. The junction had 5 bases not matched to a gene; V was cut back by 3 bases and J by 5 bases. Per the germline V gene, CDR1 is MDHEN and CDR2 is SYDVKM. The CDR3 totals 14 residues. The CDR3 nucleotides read TGTGCCAGCAGTTTTGCTAGCGGGAACAACGAGCAGTACTTC. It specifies CASSFASGNNEQYF. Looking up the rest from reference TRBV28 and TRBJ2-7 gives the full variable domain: DVKVTQSSRYLVKRTGEKVFLECVQDMDHENMFWYRQDPGLGLRLIYFSYDVKMKEKGDIPEGYSVSREKKERFSLILESASTNQTSMYLCASSFASGNNEQYFGPGTRLTVT.

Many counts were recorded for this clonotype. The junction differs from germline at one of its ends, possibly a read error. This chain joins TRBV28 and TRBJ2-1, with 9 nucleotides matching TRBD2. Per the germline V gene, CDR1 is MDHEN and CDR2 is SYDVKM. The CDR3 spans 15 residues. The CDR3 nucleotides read TGTGCCAGCAGTTTGCTAGCGGGGACCTACAATGAGCAGTTCTTT. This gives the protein CASSLLAGTYNEQFF.

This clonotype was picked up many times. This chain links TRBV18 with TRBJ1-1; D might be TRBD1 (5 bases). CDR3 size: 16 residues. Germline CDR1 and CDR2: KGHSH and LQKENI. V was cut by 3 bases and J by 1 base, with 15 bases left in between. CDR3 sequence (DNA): TGTGCCAGCTCACCTAGGGGACGGGGCTCGAACACTGAAGCTTTCTTT. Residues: CASSPRGRGSNTEAFF.